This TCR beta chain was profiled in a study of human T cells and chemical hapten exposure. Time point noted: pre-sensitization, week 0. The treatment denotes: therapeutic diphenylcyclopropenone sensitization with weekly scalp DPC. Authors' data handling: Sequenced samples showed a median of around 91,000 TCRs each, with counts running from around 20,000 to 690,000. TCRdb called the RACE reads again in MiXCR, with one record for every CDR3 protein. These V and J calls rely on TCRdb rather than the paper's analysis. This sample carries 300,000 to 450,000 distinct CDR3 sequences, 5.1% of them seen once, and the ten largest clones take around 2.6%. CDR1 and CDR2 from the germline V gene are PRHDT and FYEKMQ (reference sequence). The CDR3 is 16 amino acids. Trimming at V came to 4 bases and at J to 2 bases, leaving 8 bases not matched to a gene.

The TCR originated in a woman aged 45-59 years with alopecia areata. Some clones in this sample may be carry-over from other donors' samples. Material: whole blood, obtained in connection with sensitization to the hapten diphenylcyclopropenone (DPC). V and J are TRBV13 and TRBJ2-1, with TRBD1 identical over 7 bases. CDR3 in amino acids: CASSSTGDPPYNEQFF. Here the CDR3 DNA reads TGTGCCAGCAGCTCAACAGGGGACCCACCCTACAATGAGCAGTTCTTC.